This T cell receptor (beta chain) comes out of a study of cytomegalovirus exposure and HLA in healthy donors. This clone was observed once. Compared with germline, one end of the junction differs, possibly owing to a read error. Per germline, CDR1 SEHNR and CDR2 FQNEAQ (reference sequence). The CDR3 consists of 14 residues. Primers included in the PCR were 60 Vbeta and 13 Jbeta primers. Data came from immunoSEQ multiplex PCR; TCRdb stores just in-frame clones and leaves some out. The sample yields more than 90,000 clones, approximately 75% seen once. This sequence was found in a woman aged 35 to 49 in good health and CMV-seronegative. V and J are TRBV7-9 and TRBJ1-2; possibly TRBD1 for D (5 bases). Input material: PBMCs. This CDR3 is CSSSLAQGDYGYTF. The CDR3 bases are TGTTCCAGCAGCTTAGCTCAGGGCGACTATGGCTACACCTTC.